This T cell receptor beta chain was identified in a study of technical replicates of blood from several donors. The V gene's germline CDR1 is SNHLY and CDR2 FYNNEI. This CDR3 contains 16 residues. Trimming pared 6 bases from V and 8 bases from J, leaving 23 bases between. Sequencing was performed with immunoSEQ multiplex PCR; in TCRdb, only in-frame clones are kept and a portion is missing. The sample holds about 84,000 clones, nearly 98% seen once. The sequence was obtained from a human donor in good health. The specimen sequenced was T cells isolated from PBMCs. The V gene is TRBV2, the J gene TRBJ2-1; a weak D match, TRBD2 (7 bases). The CDR3 protein is CASRLNVWGGLHEQFF. The DNA for the CDR3 is TGTGCCAGCAGATTAAATGTGTGGGGGGGCTTACATGAGCAGTTCTTC. Variable domain in full (rest from reference TRBV2 and TRBJ2-1): EPEVTQTPSHQVTQMGQEVILRCVPISNHLYFYWYRQILGQKVEFLVSFYNNEISEKSEIFDDQFSVERPDGSNFTLKIRSTKLEDSAMYFCASRLNVWGGLHEQFFGPGTRLTVL.